One and the same sample provided the 20 T cell receptor beta chains below, sequenced in a study of shared clonotypes between healthy human individuals. This table comes from immunoSEQ multiplex PCR, and its TCRdb copy is limited to in-frame clones, with some not included. Here the sample spans about a million clones, around 77% being singletons. The sample was memory CD4+ T cells from PBMCs. Subset defined: CD45RA-negative fraction. These receptors were taken from a young man in good health. Some clones in this sample may be carry-over from other donors' samples.

This chain joins TRBV28 and TRBJ1-4; TRBD1 matches at 9 bases. V gave up 5 bases and J gave up 10 bases; unmatched junction bases: 11. Germline lookup yields CDR1 MDHEN and CDR2 SYDVKM. This CDR3 has 15 amino acids. The DNA for the CDR3 is TGTGCCAGCAGTGAATCGGACAGGGGTGGGGGAAAACTGTTTTTT. Translation: CASSESDRGGGKLFF.

The V and J genes are TRBV27 and TRBJ2-2; D unclear. Trimming stripped 5 bases from V and 0 bases from J, with 10 bases between. The CDR3 is 15 amino acids. In germline, CDR1 is MNHEY, CDR2 SMNVEV (reference sequence). The CDR3, as DNA: TGTGCCAGCAGTCCCGACGGAACGAACACCGGGGAGCTGTTTTTT. Translation: CASSPDGTNTGELFF.

J is TRBJ2-2 and V is TRBV5-6; possibly TRBD1 for D (5 bases). Germline lookup yields CDR1 SGHDT and CDR2 YYEEEE. V shed 1 base and J shed 2 bases, with 9 bases lying between them. The CDR3 covers 15 residues. Here the CDR3 reads CASSLQRGNTGELFF. The CDR3 DNA reads as TGTGCCAGCAGCTTGCAAAGGGGTAACACCGGGGAGCTGTTTTTT. Filled out from reference TRBV5-6 and TRBJ2-2, the complete variable domain reads DAGVTQSPTHLIKTRGQQVTLRCSPKSGHDTVSWYQQALGQGPQFIFQYYEEEERQRGNFPDRFSGHQFPNYSSELNVNALLLGDSALYLCASSLQRGNTGELFFGEGSRLTVL.

V is TRBV5-4 and J is TRBJ2-5; TRBD2 is a possible D gene (6 bases). This CDR3 contains 13 residues. Between the trimmed V and J ends, which lost 4 bases and 7 bases, there was a span of 14 bases. Per the germline V gene, CDR1 is SGHNT and CDR2 is YYREEE (reference sequence). The CDR3 reads CASSGTRRGTQYF. CDR3 coding DNA: TGTGCCAGCAGCGGGACCCGGCGGGGGACCCAGTACTTC.

V gene TRBV7-8 combines with J gene TRBJ2-3; D not certain. Germline V gene lookup returns CDR1 SGHVS and CDR2 FQNEAQ. V gave up 8 bases and J gave up 0 bases, with 18 bases separating them. There are 16 residues in the CDR3. CDR3 amino acids: CASAIIPLTSTDTQYF. Here the CDR3 DNA reads TGTGCCAGCGCTATAATACCCCTTACTAGCACAGATACGCAGTATTTT.

CDR3 nucleotides: TGTGCCAGCTCACCAAGGGCAGGAGCCTACGAGCAGTACTTC. Protein: CASSPRAGAYEQYF. The V and J genes are TRBV18 and TRBJ2-7; no clear D. This CDR3 spans 14 amino acids. The germline V and J ends were trimmed by 2 bases and 2 bases, with 10 bases remaining between them. CDR1 and CDR2 from the germline V gene are KGHSH and LQKENI.

This clone was counted at least ten times. Other DNA sequences in this sample translate to the same CDR3. This chain uses TRBV4-3 with TRBJ1-2; 10 bases match TRBD1. The CDR3 totals 15 residues. V was clipped by 0 bases and J by 3 bases; unmatched bases: 1. Germline lookup yields CDR1 LGHNA and CDR2 YSLEER. CDR3 sequence reads: CASSQDGTGDYGYTF. The CDR3 DNA sequence: TGCGCCAGCAGCCAAGATGGGACAGGGGACTATGGCTACACCTTC.

This clone was found once. The chain is built from TRBV5-1 and TRBJ2-1, with D perhaps matching TRBD1 or TRBD2 (5 bases each). V shed 1 base and J shed 4 bases, with 15 bases lying between them. This CDR3 has 16 residues. CDR1 is SGHRS, CDR2 YFSETQ, per germline. Written as DNA, the CDR3 is TGCGCCAGCAGCTTGAGTGGGACCCTGGTTTACAATGAGCAGTTCTTC. Translation: CASSLSGTLVYNEQFF.

This clone was recorded only once. This sequence joins TRBV4-1 and TRBJ2-2; 7 nucleotides align to TRBD1. Trimming cost V 3 bases and J 5 bases; bases outside gene matches: 21. The CDR3 contains 20 residues. Germline V gives CDR1 MGHRA, CDR2 YSYEKL. CDR3 bases: TGCGCCAGCAGCCATACAAACAGGGGTAGGCTCTCTGTGGATACCGGGGAGCTGTTTTTT. Protein: CASSHTNRGRLSVDTGELFF.

The chain combines TRBV18 with TRBJ1-3; maybe TRBD1 (6 bases). V lost 2 bases and J lost 0, with 8 bases in between. The CDR3 loop spans 15 amino acids. Looked up from germline, CDR1 is KGHSH and CDR2 is LQKENI. The CDR3 nucleotides read TGTGCCAGCTCACCAGGGACAACCTCTGGAAACACCATATATTTT. Translated: CASSPGTTSGNTIYF. The full variable domain, its missing parts supplied by reference TRBV18 and TRBJ1-3, is NAGVMQNPRHLVRRRGQEARLRCSPMKGHSHVYWYRQLPEEGLKFMVYLQKENIIDESGMPKERFSAEFPKEGPSILRIQQVVRGDSAAYFCASSPGTTSGNTIYFGEGSWLTVV.

The CDR3 is CSVLISGSSYEQYF. The CDR3 bases are TGCAGCGTTCTTATTAGCGGCAGCTCCTACGAGCAGTACTTC. V gene TRBV29-1 combines with J gene TRBJ2-7, with a weak D call TRBD2 (6 bases). The germline V gene encodes CDR1 SQVTM and CDR2 ANQGSEA. The CDR3 length is 14 residues. V lost 5 bases to trimming and J lost 0 bases, with 14 bases between them.

The chain recombines TRBV4-1 with TRBJ1-5; D remains unclear. Germline V gene sequence: CDR1 MGHRA, CDR2 YSYEKL. Trimming removed 2 bases from V and 5 bases from J, with 10 bases in between. The CDR3 is 14 amino acids. Written as DNA, the CDR3 is TGCGCCAGCAGCCAATCTCGGGGTGATCAGCCCCAGCATTTT. It codes for CASSQSRGDQPQHF.

The chain combines TRBV29-1 with TRBJ2-3; the D gene is possibly TRBD2 (5 bases). Trimming took off 5 bases at V and 2 bases at J, with 14 bases between the two ends. This CDR3 spans 14 amino acids. CDR1 is SQVTM and CDR2 is ANQGSEA in the germline V gene. The CDR3 DNA reads as TGCAGCGTTACCCCTGGGAGCCCCACAGATACGCAGTATTTT. This encodes CSVTPGSPTDTQYF.

On this clone: At the DNA level, this CDR3 is encoded by other sequences in the same sample as well. The rearrangement joins TRBV6-1 to TRBJ2-7; D gene unclear. V was pared by 6 bases and J by 2 bases, with 11 bases between. There are 13 residues in the CDR3. CDR1 is MNHNS and CDR2 is SASEGT in the germline V gene. For the CDR3, the DNA is TGTGCCAGCAGATCAGACGGAACCTACGAGCAGTACTTC. Its protein product is CASRSDGTYEQYF.

The rearrangement joins TRBV4-2 to TRBJ2-7, with 10 bases lining up with TRBD2. V trimming: 0 bases; J trimming: 5 bases; junction bases outside the gene matches: 7. Looked up from germline, CDR1 is LGHNA and CDR2 is YNFKEQ. CDR3 length: 16 amino acids. Here the CDR3 reads CASSQDDLAGENEQYF. The CDR3 DNA is TGTGCCAGCAGCCAAGATGACCTAGCGGGAGAGAACGAGCAGTACTTC.

The chain has TRBV11-2 and TRBJ2-1; D is undetermined. The CDR3 has 13 amino acids. V lost 3 bases to trimming and J lost 6 bases, with 9 bases between them. Germline V CDR1 and CDR2: SGHAT, FQNNGV. This CDR3 reads CASSLVLGNEQFF. CDR3 sequence (DNA): TGTGCCAGCAGCTTGGTCCTCGGCAATGAGCAGTTCTTC.

This chain joins TRBV7-3 and TRBJ2-1; perhaps TRBD2 as D (5 bases). Trimming cost V 5 bases and J 9 bases, with 20 bases left between them. This CDR3 has 15 amino acids. Germline assignment: CDR1 SGHTA and CDR2 FQGTGA. The CDR3 here is CASSRSGKTGGEQFF. For the CDR3, the DNA is TGTGCCAGCAGCAGATCGGGAAAGACTGGCGGTGAGCAGTTCTTC.

This clone occurred a few times. The chain carries TRBV28 and TRBJ1-5; D is unclear. Germline lookup yields CDR1 MDHEN and CDR2 SYDVKM. This CDR3 comprises 15 residues. The V gene lost 3 bases and the J gene lost 0 bases, with 9 bases spanning the gap. The CDR3 nucleotides read TGTGCCAGCAGTTTGCGTACACCTAGCAATCAGCCCCAGCATTTT. Protein product: CASSLRTPSNQPQHF. Based on the CDR3 plus reference TRBV28 and TRBJ1-5, the full variable domain is DVKVTQSSRYLVKRTGEKVFLECVQDMDHENMFWYRQDPGLGLRLIYFSYDVKMKEKGDIPEGYSVSREKKERFSLILESASTNQTSMYLCASSLRTPSNQPQHFGDGTRLSIL.

The chain has TRBV10-3 and TRBJ2-2, with TRBD1 matching over 8 bases. CDR1 is ENHRY, CDR2 SYGVKD, per germline. With V trimmed by 10 bases and J by 4 bases, 8 bases remained unmatched. The CDR3 consists of 14 residues. The CDR3 is CASNRGDGTGELFF. The DNA of the CDR3 is TGTGCCAGCAACAGGGGGGACGGCACCGGGGAGCTGTTTTTT.

This clone appeared once. This chain links TRBV29-1 with TRBJ2-1; 10 nucleotides line up with TRBD2. Germline V gene data show CDR1 as SQVTM and CDR2 as ANQGSEA. V gave up 8 bases and J gave up 7 bases; unmatched junction bases: 8. The CDR3 is made up of 13 amino acids. CDR3: CSQTSGADNEQFF. The CDR3 nucleotides read TGCAGCCAAACTAGCGGGGCCGATAATGAGCAGTTCTTC.